Listed here are 32 T cell receptor beta chains from one sample, sequenced in a study of identical twins. TCRdb used MiXCR to reprocess the 5' RACE reads, holding one entry per CDR3 protein. The table includes roughly 700,000 distinct CDR3 sequences, under 9% detected once. The same specimen was also included in a second study, on yellow fever vaccine responses in identical twins.

The sample comprised PBMCs. Every receptor here comes from a young woman in good health.

This clonotype was detected ten times or more. The chain couples TRBV10-3 to TRBJ2-3; D tentatively fits TRBD1 or TRBD2 (6 bases each). Between the trimmed V and J ends, which lost 11 bases and 3 bases, there was a span of 12 bases. CDR1 ENHRY and CDR2 SYGVKD come from the germline V gene. The CDR3 covers 12 residues. This CDR3 is CAAGDSTDTQYF. The CDR3 nucleotides are TGTGCCGCAGGGGACTCTACAGATACGCAGTATTTT.

The V gene is TRBV27, the J gene TRBJ2-7; maybe TRBD1 (5 bases). Between the trimmed V and J ends, which lost 3 bases and 6 bases, there was a span of 15 bases. This CDR3 contains 14 residues. Germline loops: CDR1 MNHEY, CDR2 SMNVEV (reference sequence). CDR3 DNA: TGTGCCAGCAGTTTTCGGATGGGGCGCGTCGAGCAGTACTTC. Protein: CASSFRMGRVEQYF.

The chain has TRBV10-3 and TRBJ1-4, with 7 bases fitting TRBD1. The germline gives CDR1 ENHRY, CDR2 SYGVKD. This CDR3 contains 15 residues. Trimming at V came to 8 bases and at J to 0 bases, leaving 6 bases not matched to a gene. The CDR3 reads CAIGTGVTTNEKLFF. CDR3 in DNA: TGTGCCATCGGAACAGGGGTCACAACTAATGAAAAACTGTTTTTT.

This clonotype was counted only a few times. The V and J genes are TRBV20-1 and TRBJ2-3; TRBD2 aligns across 13 bases. Germline lookup yields CDR1 DFQATT and CDR2 SNEGSKA (reference sequence). With V trimmed by 2 bases and J by 1 base, 6 bases remained unmatched. CDR3 length: 17 residues. The CDR3 DNA sequence: TGCAGTGCTAGAAGGATCACTAGCGGGGGGGGCACAGATACGCAGTATTTT. It translates to CSARRITSGGGTDTQYF.

V gene TRBV27 combines with J gene TRBJ2-3; the D is unclear. The V gene's germline CDR1 is MNHEY and CDR2 SMNVEV (reference sequence). This CDR3 contains 15 residues. Trimming took 3 bases from V and 2 from J, leaving 12 bases between them. CDR3 DNA sequence: TGTGCCAGCAGTTTGAGGCAGGCGCTCACAGATACGCAGTATTTT. The encoded protein is CASSLRQALTDTQYF.

The sample holds many counts of this clonotype. The chain carries TRBV7-9 and TRBJ2-7; D is possibly TRBD2 (5 bases). This CDR3 spans 13 amino acids. Germline V gives CDR1 SEHNR, CDR2 FQNEAQ (reference sequence). V was cut by 11 bases and J by 3 bases, with 17 bases left in between. CDR3 sequence (DNA): TGTGCCTCCTCTCCGGAGGCTAGCTACGAGCAGTACTTC. This translates into CASSPEASYEQYF.

This clonotype was found a few times. The chain joins TRBV29-1 to TRBJ2-7; D not certain. CDR1 and CDR2 from the germline V gene are SQVTM and ANQGSEA. Trimming removed 5 bases at V and 3 bases at J, with 8 bases between. The CDR3 has 11 residues. In nucleotides, the CDR3 is TGCAGCGTTTCCCATAACTACGAGCAGTACTTC. Its translation: CSVSHNYEQYF.

This clonotype was counted at least ten times. This chain joins TRBV12-3 or TRBV12-4 and TRBJ1-4; D is ambiguous. V lost 5 bases to trimming and J lost 6 bases, with 10 bases between them. The CDR3 runs 13 residues. The CDR3 sequence: CASSMRRDEKLFF. CDR3 in DNA: TGTGCCAGCAGTATGAGGAGAGATGAAAAACTGTTTTTT.

This clonotype occurred a few times. The chain couples TRBV7-8 to TRBJ2-2; TRBD1 aligns across 9 bases. CDR1 and CDR2 from the germline V gene are SGHVS and FQNEAQ. Trimming removed 3 bases from V and 5 bases from J; junction bases left unmatched: 7. CDR3 size: 16 residues. The CDR3 is CASSLGQGKGTGELFF. For the CDR3, the DNA is TGTGCCAGCAGCTTGGGACAGGGAAAGGGTACCGGGGAGCTGTTTTTT.

The J gene is TRBJ2-5, the V gene TRBV20-1; TRBD1 is a possible D gene (6 bases). V gave up 1 base and J gave up 1 base, with 10 bases separating them. In germline, CDR1 is DFQATT, CDR2 SNEGSKA (reference sequence). The CDR3 runs 14 residues. CDR3 residues: CSARVLGAQETQYF. The CDR3 DNA follows: TGCAGTGCTAGAGTCCTGGGGGCCCAAGAGACCCAGTACTTC.

This clonotype was counted only a few times. The chain couples TRBV7-9 to TRBJ2-1; the match to TRBD1 covers 11 bases. This CDR3 is built from 15 residues. Germline V gene sequence: CDR1 SEHNR, CDR2 FQNEAQ (reference sequence). The V gene end was trimmed by 4 bases and the J gene end by 7 bases; junction bases not matched to a gene: 6. CDR3 sequence reads: CASSYRDRGENEQFF. DNA for the CDR3: TGTGCCAGCAGCTACCGGGACAGGGGGGAGAATGAGCAGTTCTTC.

The table lists this clonotype with a few counts. One end of the junction fails to match germline, which may point to a read error. The V gene is TRBV7-9, the J gene TRBJ1-4, with D tentatively TRBD1 (5 bases). Germline V gene data show CDR1 as SEHNR and CDR2 as FQNEAQ (reference sequence). This CDR3 contains 11 residues. This CDR3 reads CASSSGGTENF. The CDR3 DNA is TGTGCCAGCAGCTCGGGGGGGACCGAGAACTTT.

This clonotype was observed at least ten times. The V gene is TRBV6-1, the J gene TRBJ2-1; 9 nucleotides align to TRBD1. The CDR3 spans 16 residues. Trimming at V came to 6 bases and at J to 1 base, leaving 7 bases not matched to a gene. Looked up from germline, CDR1 is MNHNS and CDR2 is SASEGT. The CDR3 loop reads CASSPGTGRSYNEQFF. Here the CDR3 DNA reads TGTGCCAGCAGCCCCGGGACAGGGCGATCCTACAATGAGCAGTTCTTC.

This clonotype appeared a few times. The chain carries TRBV20-1 and TRBJ2-1; TRBD2 matches at 10 bases. The CDR3 consists of 14 residues. V lost 6 bases to trimming and J lost 2 bases; unmatched junction nucleotides: 4. Germline V gene lookup returns CDR1 DFQATT and CDR2 SNEGSKA (reference sequence). CDR3 residues: CSARLAGTYNEQFF. CDR3 sequence (DNA): TGCAGTGCGCGACTAGCGGGTACCTACAATGAGCAGTTCTTC.

This clonotype was picked up many times. The chain has TRBV12-3 or TRBV12-4 and TRBJ2-7, with D perhaps being TRBD1 or TRBD2 (5 bases each). This CDR3 comprises 13 residues. V gave up 6 bases and J gave up 6 bases, with 15 bases separating them. The CDR3 protein is CASSSGPSSEQYF. CDR3 nucleotides: TGTGCCAGCAGCTCGGGACCCTCGTCCGAGCAGTACTTC.

This clonotype occurred many times. This rearrangement joins TRBV5-1 to TRBJ1-1; D is unclear. Trimming took 2 bases from V and 1 from J, leaving 9 bases between them. The CDR3 sequence is 14 residues long. Germline assignment: CDR1 SGHRS and CDR2 YFSETQ. In nucleotides, the CDR3 is TGCGCCAGCAGCTTCATCAATGGGAACACTGAAGCTTTCTTT. It translates to CASSFINGNTEAFF.

This clonotype was detected only a few times. The gene calls are TRBV20-1 and TRBJ2-3; D may be TRBD1 or TRBD2 (6 bases each). CDR3 size: 14 residues. V was shortened by 5 bases and J by 5 bases, with 17 bases between the two germline ends. The germline V gene encodes CDR1 DFQATT and CDR2 SNEGSKA (reference sequence). CDR3 residues: CSAPLWGARDTQYF. CDR3 coding DNA: TGCAGTGCTCCGCTGTGGGGGGCCAGAGATACGCAGTATTTT.

This clonotype has ten or more counts. This sequence joins TRBV28 and TRBJ2-1; 8 bases line up with TRBD2. The length of the CDR3 is 16 residues. Germline assignment: CDR1 MDHEN and CDR2 SYDVKM. V shed 5 bases, J shed 6 bases, and the junction held 12 bases outside the gene matches. The CDR3: CASSPMKSGSFNEQFF. The CDR3 region has the DNA TGTGCCAGCAGTCCCATGAAGAGCGGGAGCTTCAATGAGCAGTTCTTC. Full variable domain (rest looked up from reference TRBV28 and TRBJ2-1): DVKVTQSSRYLVKRTGEKVFLECVQDMDHENMFWYRQDPGLGLRLIYFSYDVKMKEKGDIPEGYSVSREKKERFSLILESASTNQTSMYLCASSPMKSGSFNEQFFGPGTRLTVL.

The gene calls are TRBV5-5 and TRBJ2-7, with 7 bases identical to TRBD1. Germline V gene data show CDR1 as SGHKS and CDR2 as YYEKEE (reference sequence). There are 14 residues in the CDR3. J gave up 5 bases and V 0 bases, and 5 bases lay outside the gene matches. The CDR3 coding sequence is TGTGCCAGCAGCTTGGGGCAGGGGGTCGACGAGCAGTACTTC. Its protein product is CASSLGQGVDEQYF.

This clonotype appeared a few times. This sequence joins TRBV25-1 and TRBJ1-2; no firm D call. V was clipped by 3 bases and J by 7 bases, with 6 bases between them. Germline CDR1 is MGHDK and CDR2 is SYGVNS. This CDR3 spans 11 amino acids. In DNA, the CDR3 is TGTGCCAGCAGTGAGACGAGTGGCTACACCTTC. This sequence encodes CASSETSGYTF.

This clonotype has just a few counts. The rearrangement joins TRBV6-1 to TRBJ2-5; D not resolved. V gave up 3 bases and J gave up 4 bases, with 6 bases separating them. This CDR3 region has 12 residues. Germline lookup yields CDR1 MNHNS and CDR2 SASEGT. DNA for the CDR3: TGTGCCAGCAGTGATATGTCAGAGACCCAGTACTTC. Protein sequence: CASSDMSETQYF.

The rearrangement uses TRBV11-2 and TRBJ2-2; 9 bases map to TRBD1. The V segment lost 2 bases and the J segment 6 bases; nucleotides outside the gene matches: 13. This CDR3 is built from 18 residues. Per germline, CDR1 SGHAT and CDR2 FQNNGV. The CDR3 DNA sequence: TGTGCCAGCAGCTTAAATCTTCCGCCGGGGGACAGGGCCGGGGAGCTGTTTTTT. Translated, it gives CASSLNLPPGDRAGELFF.

The rearrangement uses TRBV28 and TRBJ1-4; D call uncertain. From germline, CDR1 is MDHEN and CDR2 SYDVKM. With 3 bases removed from V and 0 bases from J, the gap between germline ends came to 11 bases. The CDR3 is 16 residues long. In DNA form, the CDR3 reads TGTGCCAGCAGTTTTAATCCTGGAGCAACTAATGAAAAACTGTTTTTT. Its translation: CASSFNPGATNEKLFF.

This clonotype was seen only a few times. V is TRBV11-2 and J is TRBJ2-7, with D perhaps matching TRBD1 or TRBD2 (7 bases each). This CDR3 spans 18 amino acids. The germline V and J ends were trimmed by 0 bases and 4 bases, with 22 bases remaining between them. Germline lookup yields CDR1 SGHAT and CDR2 FQNNGV. The CDR3, as DNA: TGTGCCAGCAGCTTAGATCGGACAGGCGCCTTGGGGGGGTACGAGCAGTACTTC. Encoded protein: CASSLDRTGALGGYEQYF.

This clonotype was picked up many times. This rearrangement joins TRBV12-3 or TRBV12-4 to TRBJ1-5; the D is unclear. Trimming pared 5 bases from V and 0 bases from J, leaving 8 bases between. The CDR3 totals 14 residues. The CDR3 DNA reads TGTGCCAGCAGTCAGAGTAATAGCAATCAGCCCCAGCATTTT. It yields the protein CASSQSNSNQPQHF.

The chain has TRBV30 and TRBJ2-1; TRBD2 aligns across 13 bases. The CDR3 has 15 amino acids. Germline loops: CDR1 GTSNPN, CDR2 SVGIG (reference sequence). V lost 4 bases to trimming and J lost 4 bases; unmatched junction nucleotides: 4. The CDR3 spells CAWNPGLAGYNEQFF. The CDR3 nucleotides are TGTGCCTGGAACCCGGGACTAGCGGGATACAATGAGCAGTTCTTC.

This clonotype showed up many times. The chain couples TRBV28 to TRBJ1-1; D ambiguous. Germline CDR1 MDHEN, CDR2 SYDVKM. This CDR3 comprises 14 residues. The V and J ends lost 6 bases and 5 bases respectively, with 16 bases between them. In DNA, the CDR3 is TGTGCCAGCAGCACCAGGCCGTCCGGGACTGAAGCTTTCTTT. It codes for CASSTRPSGTEAFF.

This clonotype was counted at least ten times. This rearrangement joins TRBV2 to TRBJ2-7; possibly TRBD2 for D (6 bases). There are 13 residues in the CDR3. CDR1 SNHLY and CDR2 FYNNEI come from the germline V gene. V lost 3 bases and J lost 3, with 9 bases in between. CDR3 residues: CASSDGGRYEQYF. CDR3 in DNA: TGTGCCAGCAGTGACGGGGGACGCTACGAGCAGTACTTC.

This clonotype has more than one count but fewer than ten. The V and J genes are TRBV12-3 or TRBV12-4 and TRBJ2-1; D may be TRBD2 (6 bases). The CDR3 spans 13 residues. The V and J ends lost 3 bases and 7 bases respectively, with 10 bases between them. The CDR3 DNA follows: TGTGCCAGCAGTTTTGGGACTCCAAATGAGCAGTTCTTC. It yields the protein CASSFGTPNEQFF.

This clonotype was detected a few times. The J gene is TRBJ2-1, the V gene TRBV11-1; TRBD2 is a possible D gene (6 bases). Germline loops: CDR1 SGHAT, CDR2 FQDESV (reference sequence). V lost 2 bases and J 5 bases, leaving 16 bases between the germline ends. The CDR3 loop spans 16 amino acids. CDR3 DNA: TGTGCCAGCAGCTTACGAGAGGGTAGCGGAAACAATGAGCAGTTCTTC. It codes for CASSLREGSGNNEQFF.

This clonotype was counted between two and nine times. CDR3 bases: TGTGCCAGCAGTTTTAGTAACATCGAAGAGACCCAGTACTTC. Translation gives CASSFSNIEETQYF. The chain couples TRBV27 to TRBJ2-5; unclear D gene. V was clipped by 3 bases and J by 3 bases, with 11 bases between them. CDR3 length: 14 amino acids. The germline gives CDR1 MNHEY, CDR2 SMNVEV (reference sequence).

The rearrangement joins TRBV20-1 to TRBJ2-1, with 9 bases lining up with TRBD1. The germline gives CDR1 DFQATT, CDR2 SNEGSKA (reference sequence). The trim removed 6 bases at V and 7 bases at J, leaving 7 bases unmatched. There are 13 residues in the CDR3. The CDR3 region has the DNA TGCAGTGCCTCGACAGGGGGTATGAATGAGCAGTTCTTC. Translation: CSASTGGMNEQFF.